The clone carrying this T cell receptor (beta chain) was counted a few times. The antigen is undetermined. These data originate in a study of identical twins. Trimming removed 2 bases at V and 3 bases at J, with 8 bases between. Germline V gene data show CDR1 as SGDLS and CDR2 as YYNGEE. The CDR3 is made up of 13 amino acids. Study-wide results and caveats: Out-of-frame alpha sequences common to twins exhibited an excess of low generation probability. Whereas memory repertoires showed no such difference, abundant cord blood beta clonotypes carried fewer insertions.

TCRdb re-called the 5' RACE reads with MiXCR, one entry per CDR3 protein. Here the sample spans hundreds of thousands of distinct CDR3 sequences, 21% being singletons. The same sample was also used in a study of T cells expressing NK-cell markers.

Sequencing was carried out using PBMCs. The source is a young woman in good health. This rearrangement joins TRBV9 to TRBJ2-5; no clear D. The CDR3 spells CASSVGQKETQYF. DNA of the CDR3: TGTGCCAGCAGCGTCGGCCAAAAAGAGACCCAGTACTTC.